This entry lists 27 T cell receptor beta chains sequenced from one sample in a study of spatial heterogeneity in lung cancer. A single record per CDR3 protein comes from TCRdb applying MiXCR to the 5' RACE reads. This sample has approximately 110,000 distinct CDR3 sequences, with roughly 10% found just once. The sample's time point: blood at routine non-recurrence follow-up after resection. The sequenced sample was PBMCs, obtained at follow-up. The receptor set was obtained from a female donor with early-stage non-small cell lung cancer.

Ten or more counts support this clonotype. The chain employs TRBV29-1 and TRBJ2-1; no firm D call. Germline V gene data show CDR1 as SQVTM and CDR2 as ANQGSEA. This CDR3 has 11 amino acids. The V end lost 0 bases, the J end lost 15 bases, and 12 bases lay between the germline ends. CDR3 sequence reads: CSVEEQRLWFF. The CDR3, as DNA: TGCAGCGTTGAAGAGCAGCGACTTTGGTTCTTC.

This chain uses TRBV5-1 with TRBJ2-7; a possible D gene is TRBD1 (6 bases). The CDR3 runs to 16 residues. V was pared by 4 bases and J by 0 bases, with 17 bases between. Germline-derived CDR1 and CDR2 are SGHRS and YFSETQ. CDR3 sequence (DNA): TGCGCCAGCAGCACTTCCGGGACAAAGAGCTCCTACGAGCAGTACTTC. Protein sequence: CASSTSGTKSSYEQYF.

This clonotype was observed many times. The J gene is TRBJ2-1, the V gene TRBV2; 8 bases map to TRBD1. V gave up 7 bases and J gave up 6 bases; unmatched junction bases: 8. The CDR3 is made up of 14 amino acids. Germline CDR1 is SNHLY and CDR2 is FYNNEI. CDR3 in amino acids: CASNGQGLGNEQFF. For the CDR3, the DNA is TGTGCCAGCAATGGACAGGGTCTGGGCAATGAGCAGTTCTTC.

This clonotype was counted many times. DNA of the CDR3: TGTGCCAGCAGCTGGGCTGGCAGTGAAAAACTGTTTTTT. Its protein is CASSWAGSEKLFF. The chain uses TRBV7-9 and TRBJ1-4; no definite D call. CDR1 and CDR2 from the germline V gene are SEHNR and FQNEAQ (reference sequence). Trimming stripped 4 bases from V and 7 bases from J, with 10 bases between. This CDR3 is 13 amino acids long.

CDR3 amino acids: CASSRGTEQYF. Here the CDR3 DNA reads TGTGCCAGCAGTCGCGGGACGGAGCAGTACTTC. J is TRBJ2-7 and V is TRBV6-5; D perhaps matches TRBD2 (6 bases). CDR1 and CDR2 (germline): MNHEY, SVGAGI. The V gene lost 5 bases and the J gene lost 7 bases, with 9 bases spanning the gap. The CDR3 sequence is 11 residues long.

The sample holds a few counts of this clonotype. The chain combines TRBV7-2 with TRBJ2-7; D unclear. Germline-derived CDR1 and CDR2 are SGHTA and FQGNSA. V gave up 1 base and J gave up 2 bases, with 18 bases separating them. This CDR3 spans 17 amino acids. Here the CDR3 reads CASSLGFGSSRAYEQYF. The CDR3, as DNA: TGTGCCAGCAGCTTAGGGTTTGGTTCCTCCCGCGCCTACGAGCAGTACTTC.

This clonotype showed up just a few times. This chain connects TRBV5-1 to TRBJ2-2, with 11 bases matching TRBD2. V lost 2 bases, J lost 7 bases, and 4 bases stayed unmatched. CDR1 SGHRS and CDR2 YFSETQ come from the germline V gene. CDR3 length: 15 amino acids. The CDR3 DNA reads as TGCGCCAGCAGCTTTACTAGCGGGAGTATCGGGGAGCTGTTTTTT. Protein: CASSFTSGSIGELFF.

This clonotype occurred a few times. The chain is built from TRBV5-1 and TRBJ2-3; D ambiguous. The CDR3 totals 13 residues. The V end was cut by 0 bases, the J end by 2 bases, with 4 bases between. The V gene's germline CDR1 is SGHRS and CDR2 YFSETQ. The CDR3: CASSLAATDTQYF. CDR3 coding DNA: TGCGCCAGCAGCTTGGCGGCCACAGATACGCAGTATTTT.

This clonotype was recorded many times. The V call is TRBV12-3 or TRBV12-4, the J call TRBJ2-3, with a weak D call TRBD1 (6 bases). The CDR3 is 15 residues long. The V and J ends lost 5 bases and 4 bases respectively, with 16 bases between them. The CDR3 is CASSHVTQGSDTQYF. The DNA of the CDR3 is TGTGCCAGCAGTCACGTAACTCAGGGGTCAGATACGCAGTATTTT.

V gene TRBV7-2 combines with J gene TRBJ2-4; 10 positions match TRBD1. The germline gives CDR1 SGHTA, CDR2 FQGNSA. Unmatched junction bases numbered 4, after V lost 3 bases and J lost 8 bases. The CDR3 is 14 residues long. CDR3 loop: CASSFRDRGHIQYF. In DNA, the CDR3 is TGTGCCAGCAGCTTCCGGGACAGGGGCCACATTCAGTACTTC.

For this clonotype: A much bigger clone sits one base away, suggesting this may be a read error. The chain has TRBV29-1 and TRBJ2-3; TRBD2 is a possible D gene (6 bases). Germline assignment: CDR1 SQVTM and CDR2 ANQGSEA. V was clipped by 6 bases and J by 3 bases, with 13 bases between them. CDR3 length: 13 residues. Here the CDR3 reads CSVKRELTDTQYF. In DNA form, the CDR3 reads TGCAGCGTAAAACGGGAGCTAACAGATACGCAGTATTTT.

This clonotype was found many times. This chain joins TRBV10-3 and TRBJ2-6, with TRBD2 matching 8 bases. Unmatched junction bases numbered 8, after V lost 10 bases and J lost 0 bases. CDR3 length equals 16 residues. The germline V gene has CDR1 ENHRY and CDR2 SYGVKD. CDR3 sequence: CANGGGPHSGANVLTF. The CDR3 nucleotides are TGTGCCAACGGGGGGGGACCCCACTCTGGGGCCAACGTCCTGACTTTC.

This clonotype appeared a few times. The chain carries TRBV5-4 and TRBJ1-5, with 9 positions matching TRBD1. The J segment lost 6 bases and the V segment lost 4 bases, leaving 11 bases of the junction unmatched. There are 16 residues in the CDR3. The V gene's germline CDR1 is SGHNT and CDR2 YYREEE (reference sequence). In DNA form, the CDR3 reads TGTGCCAGCAGCATCACCGGGACAGGGAGAAGTCAGCCCCAGCATTTT. Protein product: CASSITGTGRSQPQHF.

The CDR3 coding sequence is TGTGCCAGCAGCCCTGTGACAGGGGGTCAGCCCCAGCATTTT. Translated: CASSPVTGGQPQHF. The chain combines TRBV11-2 with TRBJ1-5; TRBD1 agrees at 9 bases. The CDR3 is 14 residues long. The germline CDR1 and CDR2 sequences are SGHAT and FQNNGV. After removal of 5 bases from V and 6 bases from J, the junction contained 5 bases not matched to a gene.

This clonotype appeared a few times. Relative to the germline gene, one junction end is altered; a read error may explain this. The chain uses TRBV7-2 and TRBJ2-1; D is unresolved. The CDR3 sequence is 15 residues long. Germline V gene lookup returns CDR1 SGHTA and CDR2 FQGNSA. Written as DNA, the CDR3 is TGTGCCAGCAGCATAGCCGGGCTCTCCTACAATGAGCAGTTCTTC. It translates to CASSIAGLSYNEQFF.

J is TRBJ2-3 and V is TRBV29-1, with TRBD2 matching over 13 bases. This CDR3 is 15 amino acids long. Germline CDR1 is SQVTM and CDR2 is ANQGSEA. V shed 7 bases, J shed 5 bases, and the junction held 9 bases outside the gene matches. The CDR3 DNA is TGCAGCGCGCGCCGACTAGCGGGAGGAAAAGATACGCAGTATTTT. It is translated as CSARRLAGGKDTQYF.

This clonotype was found many times. CDR3 coding DNA: TGTGCCAGCAGAAGAGGACAGGGACACACTGAAGCTTTCTTT. Residues: CASRRGQGHTEAFF. The chain combines TRBV25-1 with TRBJ1-1, with 8 bases aligning to TRBD1. The length of the CDR3 is 14 residues. V gave up 6 bases and J gave up 3 bases; unmatched junction bases: 6. CDR1 and CDR2 (germline): MGHDK, SYGVNS.

This clonotype was found many times. The chain links TRBV7-6 to TRBJ2-2; tentatively, D is TRBD2 (5 bases). This CDR3 is built from 13 residues. The germline V gene encodes CDR1 SGHVS and CDR2 FNYEAQ. V was cut by 2 bases and J by 8 bases, with 9 bases left in between. This CDR3 is CASSLSGSGELFF. CDR3 in DNA: TGTGCCAGCAGCTTAAGCGGCAGTGGGGAGCTGTTTTTT.

The chain links TRBV28 to TRBJ1-1; D may be TRBD1 (5 bases). The ends were cut back, 7 bases at V and 12 bases at J, with 24 bases in the middle. Germline CDR1 reads MDHEN; CDR2 reads SYDVKM. The CDR3 consists of 14 residues. The CDR3 coding sequence is TGTGCCAGCATCACCTCCCGGGGGTTTCGATTAACTTTCTTT. This translates into CASITSRGFRLTFF.

The chain uses TRBV29-1 and TRBJ1-2; TRBD1 is a possible D gene (6 bases). V lost 4 bases and J lost 7, with 22 bases in between. Germline CDR1 SQVTM, CDR2 ANQGSEA. The CDR3 loop spans 15 amino acids. The CDR3 here is CSVVGSRGRTSGYTF. The CDR3 nucleotides are TGCAGCGTTGTGGGATCCAGGGGTAGGACCTCTGGCTACACCTTC.

This clonotype was counted only a few times. The V gene is TRBV19, the J gene TRBJ1-5, with TRBD1 matching over 7 bases. The V gene end was trimmed by 6 bases and the J gene end by 11 bases; junction bases not matched to a gene: 13. The germline gives CDR1 LNHDA, CDR2 SQIVND (reference sequence). This CDR3 has 14 residues. As DNA, the CDR3 is TGTGCCAGTAGAACAGGGGTACGGGATCGCTCCCAGCATTTT. Translated, it gives CASRTGVRDRSQHF. Using reference TRBV19 and TRBJ1-5 for the parts outside the CDR3, the full variable domain is DGGITQSPKYLFRKEGQNVTLSCEQNLNHDAMYWYRQDPGQGLRLIYYSQIVNDFQKGDIAEGYSVSREKKESFPLTVTSAQKNPTAFYLCASRTGVRDRSQHFGDGTRLSIL.

Only a few counts were recorded for this clonotype. The chain recombines TRBV7-2 with TRBJ1-1, with D tentatively TRBD1 (5 bases). V lost 5 bases and J lost 4, with 35 bases in between. The CDR3 runs to 21 residues. CDR1 is SGHTA, CDR2 FQGNSA, per germline. The CDR3 region has the DNA TGTGCCAGCAGCCCAAGGTGGGGAAGGGGAGCGCGGCCTGGTTGGGGCACTGAAGCTTTCTTT. Its translation: CASSPRWGRGARPGWGTEAFF.

This clonotype turned up a few times. The gene calls are TRBV4-2 and TRBJ2-7, with D tentatively TRBD2 (6 bases). Germline values: CDR1 LGHNA, CDR2 YNFKEQ. Trimming took 0 bases from V and 6 from J, leaving 21 bases between them. This CDR3 has 17 amino acids. The CDR3 spells CASSQDLGRAGRGEQYF. The CDR3, as DNA: TGTGCCAGCAGCCAAGATCTCGGGCGGGCGGGACGAGGCGAGCAGTACTTC.

The chain recombines TRBV2 with TRBJ1-2; tentative D call: TRBD1 (5 bases). This CDR3 comprises 14 residues. The V and J ends lost 4 bases and 1 base respectively, with 10 bases between them. The germline gives CDR1 SNHLY, CDR2 FYNNEI. Here the CDR3 reads CASSGGRINYGYTF. The CDR3 coding sequence is TGTGCCAGCAGTGGGGGACGGATTAACTATGGCTACACCTTC.

The chain uses TRBV12-3 or TRBV12-4 and TRBJ2-6; 8 bases align to TRBD1. The CDR3 consists of 14 residues. J was trimmed by 11 bases and V by 7 bases; bases with no gene match: 10. This CDR3 is CASNGQGPRHVLTF. CDR3 bases: TGTGCCAGCAACGGACAGGGACCGAGGCACGTCCTGACTTTC.

This clonotype has only a few counts. V gene TRBV3-1 combines with J gene TRBJ2-5, with a tentative D call TRBD2 (6 bases). The V gene's germline CDR1 is LGHDT and CDR2 YNNKEL (reference sequence). This CDR3 contains 13 residues. Trimming took 11 bases from V and 2 from J, leaving 15 bases between them. CDR3 residues: CASRGNPQETQYF. Here the CDR3 DNA reads TGTGCCTCCCGGGGGAACCCACAAGAGACCCAGTACTTC.

This clonotype occurred a few times. The chain employs TRBV18 and TRBJ2-6; 7 nucleotides match TRBD1. Trimming took 6 bases from V and 4 from J; bases not matched to a gene: 6. The CDR3 loop spans 15 amino acids. Germline CDR1 and CDR2: KGHSH and LQKENI. The DNA for the CDR3 is TGTGCCAGCTCCCAGACAGGGTTAGGGGCCAACGTCCTGACTTTC. Translated: CASSQTGLGANVLTF.